This T cell receptor (beta chain) came from a study of T cell responses to AZD1222 COVID-19 vaccine. Study-wide findings and caveats: The reported proportion of spike-specific TCRs targeting unmutated variant regions was nearly half. Donors, mostly white British, included more females; clonal diversity was possibly underestimated.

Concerning this clone: Its matching antigen is unknown. At one end, the junction sequence differs from germline, possibly due to a read error.

The protocol was immunoSEQ multiplex PCR, while the TCRdb copy is restricted to in-frame clones and leaves out a portion. The table shows approximately 140,000 clones, with more than 85% occurring only once. The germline gives CDR1 MNHNS, CDR2 SASEGT. The CDR3 is 15 residues long. V gene TRBV6-1 combines with J gene TRBJ1-5; D is ambiguous. Sequences were derived from peripheral blood, sampled 28 days after the second AZD1222 dose. The receptor was derived from an adult who received the AZD1222 COVID-19 vaccine. CDR3 loop: CASTEEEYSNQPQHF. DNA of the CDR3: TGTGCCAGCACTGAAGAGGAGTATAGCAATCAGCCCCAGCATTTT.